This T cell receptor beta chain is from a study of PD-1 blockade in classical Hodgkin lymphoma. Whole-study findings and limits: Patients were excluded if nivolumab began under 1 year after ASCT (the autologous transplant). Compared with healthy donors, newly diagnosed patients reportedly showed lower baseline TCR diversity.

This CDR3 has 15 residues. The germline V gene encodes CDR1 MDHEN and CDR2 SYDVKM. The trim removed 6 bases at V and 4 bases at J, leaving 5 bases unmatched. As regards this clone: Its specificity is not known.

Every one of the patients relapsed after autologous stem cell transplantation (brentuximab vedotin exposure was variable). Magnetic depletion of unwanted cells isolated CD4+ T cells from thawed PBMCs. Generated by immunoSEQ multiplex PCR, the TCRdb table keeps only in-frame clones and is missing some. The data contain about 27,000 clones, 65% to 80% of them seen just once; the ten biggest clones take up about 2.4%. The chain combines TRBV28 with TRBJ2-3; TRBD2 matches at 12 bases. The sequence derives from a human donor with classical Hodgkin lymphoma. The sequenced sample was CD4+ T cells from blood, obtained at baseline. The CDR3 nucleotides read TGTGCCAGCAGGCAGACTAGCGGGGGAGCAGATACGCAGTATTTT. This codes for CASRQTSGGADTQYF.